This T cell receptor (beta chain) is from a study of technical replicates of blood from a handful of donors. This clone occurred a few times. Germline-derived CDR1 and CDR2 are SGDLS and YYNGEE. This CDR3 contains 17 residues. J lost 5 bases, V lost 0 bases, and 8 bases had no gene match. Produced via immunoSEQ multiplex PCR; TCRdb's table is partial and in-frame only. The sample consists of 15,000 to 20,000 clones, around nine tenths of them appearing once. The clonotype was recovered from a human donor in good health. The chain employs TRBV9 and TRBJ2-3, with TRBD2 matching 11 bases. Sequencing used PBMCs. The CDR3: CASSVEGLAEVGDTQYF. The CDR3 DNA reads TGTGCCAGCAGCGTAGAGGGACTAGCGGAGGTGGGAGATACGCAGTATTTT.